This record concerns one TCR beta chain sequence. Its specificity is not known. This sample was included in a study of shared clonotypes between healthy human individuals. Study summary: Plates per donor: three CD4 naive, three CD4 memory, two CD8 naive, one CD8 memory. The study's findings and limits: Rarefaction showed that sequencing of sorted subsets was incomplete (despite large depth).

Assay: immunoSEQ multiplex PCR; the TCRdb copy retains only in-frame clones and omits some. The sample carries 600,000 to 750,000 clones, about two thirds recorded once. The sequencing input was memory CD4+ T cells sorted from blood. Subset denoted: CD45RA-negative fraction. The receptor comes from a woman aged 30 to 39 in good health.

The CDR3 coding sequence is TGTGCCAGCAGCTTGGTGGCGGGAACAGATACGCAGTATTTT. Its translation is CASSLVAGTDTQYF. V is TRBV7-9 and J is TRBJ2-3, with TRBD2 as a possible D gene (6 bases). The V gene's germline CDR1 is SEHNR and CDR2 FQNEAQ (reference sequence). The length of the CDR3 is 14 residues. Trimming left V 3 bases short and J 3 bases short, with 10 bases between.